This T cell receptor beta chain came from a study of beta chain features in type 1 diabetes. Study as a whole: When patients were set against healthy donors, age, gender and cell yields were similar. Examination spanned approximately 110 million sorted cells from all samples.

The CDR3 is 14 amino acids. Germline CDR1 reads MNHNS; CDR2 reads SASEGT. Expressed TCRB transcripts were sequenced because the isolated RNA had all been reverse transcribed beforehand. Sequencing used immunoSEQ multiplex PCR; TCRdb keeps in-frame clones, though not all of them. This table holds under 850,000 clones, about an eighth found once. Each donor gave one heparinised blood draw averaging roughly 100 mL. This clone was seen only a few times. The antigen remains undetermined. At one end the junction does not follow the germline gene, possibly because of a read error. Overall study findings and caveats: It was not settled here whether HLA type affects TCRB rearrangement. A moderate, significant TCRB CDR3 shortening appeared in type 1 diabetes across four CD4+ subsets.

The V and J genes are TRBV6-1 and TRBJ2-3, with 9 positions matching TRBD2. The source of this sequence is a man younger than 35 with type 1 diabetes. The sequencing sample was made of naive CD4+ T cells from blood. As DNA, the CDR3 is TGTGCCAGCTCTAGCGGGGAAAGCACTGATACGCAGTATTTT. Its protein product is CASSSGESTDTQYF.